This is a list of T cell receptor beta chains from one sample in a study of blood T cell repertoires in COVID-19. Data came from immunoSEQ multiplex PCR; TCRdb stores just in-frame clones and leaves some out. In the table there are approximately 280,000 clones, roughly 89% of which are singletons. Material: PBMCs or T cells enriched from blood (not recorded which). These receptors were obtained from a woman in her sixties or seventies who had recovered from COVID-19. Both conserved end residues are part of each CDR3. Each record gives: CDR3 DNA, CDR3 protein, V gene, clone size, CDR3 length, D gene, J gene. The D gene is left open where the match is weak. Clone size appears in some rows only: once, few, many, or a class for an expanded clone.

TGTGCCACCAGCAGAGATGGCCGCCCTTACGAGCAGTACTTC	CATSRDGRPYEQYF	TRBV15	-	14	-	TRBJ2-7
TGTGCCAGCTCACCATCTATTAGCGGCGACGAGCAGTACTTC	CASSPSISGDEQYF	TRBV18	-	14	-	TRBJ2-7
TGTGCCAGCAGCCAGGCCAGTAATTCACCCCTCCACTTT	CASSQASNSPLHF	TRBV3-1/TRBV3-2	-	13	-	TRBJ1-6
TGTGCCACCAGCCCGTCAGGGTCCTATGGCTACACCTTC	CATSPSGSYGYTF	TRBV15	once	13	-	TRBJ1-2
TGTGCCAGCAACCATTCAGTACAGGTGGATACGCAGTATTTT	CASNHSVQVDTQYF	TRBV6-4	-	14	-	TRBJ2-3
TGTGCCAGCAGCTTGGGTCGACAGTCTCTTCATCAGCCCCAGCATTTT	CASSLGRQSLHQPQHF	TRBV11-3	-	16	-	TRBJ1-5
TGTGCCAGCAGTGAAAGCGGGGGCAATCAGCCCCAGCATTTT	CASSESGGNQPQHF	TRBV6-1	-	14	-	TRBJ1-5
TGTGCCAGTAGTGGACAGGGGGTTGGGACCCAGTACTTC	CASSGQGVGTQYF	TRBV19	-	13	TRBD1	TRBJ2-5
TGTGCCAGCAGCCCAACCGAGGCAAGCTCCTACAATGAGCAGTTCTTC	CASSPTEASSYNEQFF	TRBV28	-	16	-	TRBJ2-1
TGTGCCAGCAGCTTATTTGGGGCAGGAACTGAAGCTTTCTTT	CASSLFGAGTEAFF	TRBV7-9	-	14	-	TRBJ1-1
TGTGCCAGTACTAATGCAGGGGTGAGGTCCTATAATTCACCCCTCCACTTT	CASTNAGVRSYNSPLHF	TRBV19	-	17	-	TRBJ1-6
TGCGCCAGTGCAGGGTCGGCTAATGAAAAACTGTTTTTT	CASAGSANEKLFF	TRBV5-1	once	13	-	TRBJ1-4
TGTGCCAGCAGCCAGGGTCCGCTTATCTATGAGCAGTTCTTC	CASSQGPLIYEQFF	TRBV7-3	-	14	-	TRBJ2-1
TGCGCCAGCAGTGCGGGACAGGGGGCCGGCACTGAAGCTTTCTTT	CASSAGQGAGTEAFF	TRBV10-1	-	15	TRBD1	TRBJ1-1
TGCGCCAGCAGCCAGGGGGCTAGCGGTTACAATGAGCAGTTCTTC	CASSQGASGYNEQFF	TRBV5-1	-	15	-	TRBJ2-1
TGTGCCAGCAGTTTGGCCGAAAGCGAGCCCCAGCATTTT	CASSLAESEPQHF	TRBV12-3/TRBV12-4	-	13	-	TRBJ1-5
TGTGCCAGCAGTCCCTACGTTCTCTATTCTAACTATGGCTACACCTTC	CASSPYVLYSNYGYTF	TRBV28	-	16	-	TRBJ1-2
TGTGCCAGCAGTTTAGCCGGTTCCTACGAGCAGTACTTC	CASSLAGSYEQYF	TRBV28	-	13	-	TRBJ2-7
TGTGCCAGCAGCCTCGGAAAGAGGACAGGAGGACTAGCGAAAACCTACGAGCAGTACTTC	CASSLGKRTGGLAKTYEQYF	TRBV7-8	-	20	TRBD2	TRBJ2-7
TGTGCCAGCAGCCACCCCCCGGGACTGTCCCATGAGCAGTTCTTC	CASSHPPGLSHEQFF	TRBV9	-	15	-	TRBJ2-1
TGTGCCAGCTCACCAACGGAGTTTAACTATGGCTACACCTTC	CASSPTEFNYGYTF	TRBV18	-	14	-	TRBJ1-2
TGTGCCAGTAGTACCGGACTGTCCCGGTTCACAGATACGCAGTATTTT	CASSTGLSRFTDTQYF	TRBV19	-	16	-	TRBJ2-3
TGTGCCACATCTTTTTTGGCGGGGGGGACAGAGTACTTC	CATSFLAGGTEYF	TRBV28	-	13	TRBD2	TRBJ2-7
TGTGCCAGCAGCTTTTCGAACACCATATATTTT	CASSFSNTIYF	TRBV5-4	-	11	-	TRBJ1-3
TGTGCCAGCTCACCACCGGTCAGGGAAACCCTATATTTT	CASSPPVRETLYF	TRBV18	-	13	-	TRBJ1-3
TGCAGTGCGACCCGGACAGGGCTAGCTTTCTTT	CSATRTGLAFF	TRBV20-1	-	11	TRBD1	TRBJ1-1
TGTGCCAGCAGCTTAGAACAGGGGGGAGAGGGCACTGAAGCTTTCTTT	CASSLEQGGEGTEAFF	TRBV7-9	few	16	TRBD1	TRBJ1-1
TGTGCCAGTAGTTCCTCTAGCGGGGGAGCCTACGAGCAGTACTTC	CASSSSSGGAYEQYF	TRBV19	-	15	TRBD2	TRBJ2-7
TGTGCCAGCGTCAGGACAGCAAACTATGGCTACACCTTC	CASVRTANYGYTF	TRBV28	-	13	-	TRBJ1-2
TGTGCCAGCAGCTTAACCCCCGGTCCCTCTAATTCACCCCTCCACTTT	CASSLTPGPSNSPLHF	TRBV7-3	-	16	-	TRBJ1-6
TGCGCCAGCAGCTTCACTAGCGGGGGCCTACCCGGGGAGCTGTTTTTT	CASSFTSGGLPGELFF	TRBV5-1	-	16	TRBD2	TRBJ2-2
TGTGCCAGCAGTCCCGACAGGGGCAATGAGCAGTTCTTC	CASSPDRGNEQFF	TRBV28	-	13	TRBD1	TRBJ2-1
TGTGCCAGCAGGGCGCAACCAGGGGGCGAGACCCAGTACTTC	CASRAQPGGETQYF	TRBV6-5	-	14	TRBD1	TRBJ2-5
TGCGCCAGCAGCCCAGGACAGGGGGGCTTTGGCTACACCTTC	CASSPGQGGFGYTF	TRBV4-1	once	14	TRBD1	TRBJ1-2
TGTGCCAGCAGATTACAGCCCGGACTCCCCGATTACAATGAGCAGTTCTTC	CASRLQPGLPDYNEQFF	TRBV7-2	-	17	-	TRBJ2-1
TGTGCCAGCTCAACTTGGGGGCAGGATGGCTACACCTTC	CASSTWGQDGYTF	TRBV18	few	13	-	TRBJ1-2
TGTGCCAGCAGCTTTGGAGGTCAGCCCCAGCATTTT	CASSFGGQPQHF	TRBV7-9	-	12	-	TRBJ1-5